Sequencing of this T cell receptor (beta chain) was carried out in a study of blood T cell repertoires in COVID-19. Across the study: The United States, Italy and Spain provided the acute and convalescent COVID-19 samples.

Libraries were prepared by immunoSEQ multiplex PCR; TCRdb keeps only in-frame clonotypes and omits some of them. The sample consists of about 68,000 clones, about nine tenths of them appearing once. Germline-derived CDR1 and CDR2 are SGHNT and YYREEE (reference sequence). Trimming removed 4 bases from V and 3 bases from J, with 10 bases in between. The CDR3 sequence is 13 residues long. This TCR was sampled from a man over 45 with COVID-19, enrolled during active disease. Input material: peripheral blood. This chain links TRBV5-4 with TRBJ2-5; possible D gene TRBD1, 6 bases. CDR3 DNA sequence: TGTGCCAGCAGCCCTAGGACAGAAGAGACCCAGTACTTC. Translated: CASSPRTEETQYF.